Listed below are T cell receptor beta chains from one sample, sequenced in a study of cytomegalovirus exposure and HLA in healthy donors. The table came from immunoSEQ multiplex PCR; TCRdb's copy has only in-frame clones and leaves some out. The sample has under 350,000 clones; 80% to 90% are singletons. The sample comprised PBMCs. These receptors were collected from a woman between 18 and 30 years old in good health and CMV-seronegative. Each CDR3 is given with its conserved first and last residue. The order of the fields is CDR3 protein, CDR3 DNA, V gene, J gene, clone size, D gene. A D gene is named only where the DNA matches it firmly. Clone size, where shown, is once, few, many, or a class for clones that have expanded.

cdr3_aa: CASSANDDRYNSPLHF; cdr3_nt: TGCGCCAGCAGCGCCAACGACGACAGATATAATTCACCCCTCCACTTT; v_call: TRBV5-1; j_call: TRBJ1-6; clone_size: -; d_call: -
cdr3_aa: CAWSVLGAAFF; cdr3_nt: TGTGCCTGGAGTGTCCTGGGGGCGGCTTTCTTT; v_call: TRBV30; j_call: TRBJ1-1; clone_size: -; d_call: -
cdr3_aa: CASSRDRSFYGYTF; cdr3_nt: TGTGCCAGCAGCCGGGACAGGTCGTTCTATGGCTACACCTTC; v_call: TRBV9; j_call: TRBJ1-2; clone_size: -; d_call: TRBD1
cdr3_aa: CASSLAFGGVYNEQFF; cdr3_nt: TGTGCCAGCAGCTTAGCGTTCGGGGGAGTCTACAATGAGCAGTTCTTC; v_call: TRBV7-9; j_call: TRBJ2-1; clone_size: -; d_call: -
cdr3_aa: CATGEGLTGELFF; cdr3_nt: TGTGCCACCGGAGAGGGTCTGACCGGGGAGCTGTTTTTT; v_call: TRBV6-1; j_call: TRBJ2-2; clone_size: -; d_call: -
cdr3_aa: CASSSSGTASYGYTF; cdr3_nt: TGTGCCAGCAGCTCTTCGGGGACAGCGAGCTATGGCTACACCTTC; v_call: TRBV7-9; j_call: TRBJ1-2; clone_size: -; d_call: TRBD1
cdr3_aa: CASSLVQGYGYTF; cdr3_nt: TGTGCCAGCAGCTTAGTTCAGGGGTATGGCTACACCTTC; v_call: TRBV7-9; j_call: TRBJ1-2; clone_size: few; d_call: -
cdr3_aa: CASTLTGSLYEQYF; cdr3_nt: TGTGCCAGCACTCTAACGGGTTCGCTCTACGAGCAGTACTTC; v_call: TRBV11-2; j_call: TRBJ2-7; clone_size: few; d_call: -
cdr3_aa: CASSLGGGAAGELFF; cdr3_nt: TGTGCCAGCAGCTTAGGTGGGGGCGCAGCCGGGGAGCTGTTTTTT; v_call: TRBV7-6; j_call: TRBJ2-2; clone_size: -; d_call: -
cdr3_aa: CASSPPGGGGTSTDTQYF; cdr3_nt: TGTGCCAGCTCACCACCGGGTGGTGGGGGGACTAGCACAGATACGCAGTATTTT; v_call: TRBV18; j_call: TRBJ2-3; clone_size: many; d_call: -